This TCR beta chain was recorded in a study of OX40 agonist ivuxolimab in advanced cancers. Regarding the study as a whole: Among patients with partial responses at 0.1-3.0 mg/kg, clonal expansion was among the lowest.

This CDR3 is 16 amino acids long. Between the trimmed V and J ends, which lost 3 bases and 0 bases, there was a span of 12 bases. Per the germline V gene, CDR1 is KGHSH and CDR2 is LQKENI. The method was immunoSEQ multiplex PCR; TCRdb's version includes in-frame clones alone and lacks a portion of them. Of some 19,000 clones listed, more than 75% are singletons. Remarks on this clone: The antigen is not known.

The chain uses TRBV18 and TRBJ2-1; either TRBD1 or TRBD2 may fit D (6 bases each). Sequencing was performed on CD4+ or CD8+ T cells sorted from blood, taken in a trial of the OX40 agonist ivuxolimab. The clonotype originates from an adult with an advanced solid tumor such as melanoma, head and neck, liver or kidney cancer. CDR3 sequence: CASSPLRGDSYNEQFF. The CDR3 DNA is TGTGCCAGCTCACCCTTAAGGGGGGACTCCTACAATGAGCAGTTCTTC.